This TCR beta chain was documented in a study of blood T cell repertoires in COVID-19. TCRdb's copy holds only in-frame clones and misses some; the assay was immunoSEQ multiplex PCR. The sample consists of 210,000 or so clones, around 86% of them appearing once. The V gene's germline CDR1 is MNHEY and CDR2 SMNVEV (reference sequence). Trimming shortened V by 0 bases and J by 5 bases, and 11 bases separated the two germline ends. The CDR3 has 14 amino acids. The study assigned cohorts using participant-reported clinical history. The chain carries TRBV27 and TRBJ2-7; no definite D call. The clonotype originates from a woman in her 50s with acute COVID-19. Source material: PBMCs or T cells enriched from blood (not recorded which). The CDR3 protein is CASSLSTVSHEQYF. The CDR3 region has the DNA TGTGCCAGCAGTTTATCGACTGTTTCCCACGAGCAGTACTTC.